The clone carrying this TCR beta chain has just a few counts. Here immunoSEQ multiplex PCR was the method, and the copy in TCRdb shows in-frame clones only, minus some. The sample gives roughly 99,000 clones, more than 65% of which show up once; about a sixth is in the top ten. The record originates from a study of blood T cell repertoires in COVID-19. There are 14 residues in the CDR3. V was pared by 3 bases and J by 5 bases, with 5 bases of the junction left unmatched. Looked up from germline, CDR1 is SGHRS and CDR2 is YFSETQ. The chain recombines TRBV5-1 with TRBJ2-7; 10 bases match TRBD1. The origin of this receptor is a woman over 75 with active or convalescent COVID-19. Source material: peripheral blood. CDR3 in DNA: TGCGCCAGCAGCTCCGACAGGGGGCCTGACGAGCAGTACTTC. Protein sequence: CASSSDRGPDEQYF.